Below, 26 T cell receptor beta chains from the same sample are listed, as sequenced in a study of Ad26.COV2.S vaccination and SARS-CoV-2 variants. Assay used: immunoSEQ multiplex PCR; TCRdb lists only in-frame clones, some missing. The data show some 340,000 clones, 85% to 90% seen once. Treatment reported: roughly 18 received Ad26.COV2.S at low or high dose, single or two shots; 5 received placebo; per-sample allocation not given. At day 63 after the first vaccine or placebo injection, samples were drawn. Material: peripheral blood, obtained in a trial of Ad26.COV2.S vaccine versus placebo. These TCRs come from a person aged 18-65 years who received the Ad26.COV2.S COVID-19 vaccine or a placebo.

This chain joins TRBV2 and TRBJ2-4; TRBD2 matches 13 bases. V dropped 6 bases and J dropped 3; count of bases not matched to a gene: 2. Germline CDR1 SNHLY, CDR2 FYNNEI. The CDR3 runs to 15 residues. CDR3 residues: CASRGLAGDKNIQYF. For the CDR3, the DNA is TGTGCCAGCAGAGGACTAGCGGGGGACAAAAACATTCAGTACTTC.

The chain combines TRBV5-1 with TRBJ1-1, with a tentative D call TRBD1 (5 bases). The ends were cut back, 5 bases at V and 10 bases at J, with 12 bases in the middle. CDR1 is SGHRS, CDR2 YFSETQ, per germline. This CDR3 spans 11 amino acids. DNA for the CDR3: TGCGCCAGCAGACGGGAGGGACGAGCTTTCTTT. Its protein product is CASRREGRAFF.

The rearrangement links TRBV4-2 to TRBJ2-2; D is possibly TRBD1 (7 bases). CDR3 length equals 15 residues. CDR1 is LGHNA and CDR2 is YNFKEQ in the germline V gene. Trimming removed 0 bases at V and 7 bases at J, with 12 bases between. The CDR3 bases are TGTGCCAGCAGCCAAGATCAGGGGGGCATCGGGGAGCTGTTTTTT. The encoded protein is CASSQDQGGIGELFF.

This clone was seen just once. This sequence joins TRBV28 and TRBJ1-2, with unresolved D. Per the germline V gene, CDR1 is MDHEN and CDR2 is SYDVKM. The germline V and J ends were trimmed by 7 bases and 5 bases, with 14 bases remaining between them. CDR3 length equals 13 residues. In nucleotides, the CDR3 is TGTGCCAGCACCCACACGAGAGATTATGGCTACACCTTC. Amino acids: CASTHTRDYGYTF.

The genes are TRBV15 and TRBJ1-4; D is unclear. The CDR3 sequence is 16 residues long. Trimming pared 5 bases from V and 0 bases from J, leaving 13 bases between. Per the germline V gene, CDR1 is LNHNV and CDR2 is YYDKDF (reference sequence). The CDR3 is CATSLPSVATNEKLFF. In nucleotides, the CDR3 is TGTGCCACCAGCCTTCCTTCCGTTGCAACTAATGAAAAACTGTTTTTT.

This chain joins TRBV11-2 and TRBJ2-7, with 7 bases lining up with TRBD2. The CDR3 is made up of 15 amino acids. Trimming cost V 1 base and J 2 bases; bases outside gene matches: 5. The germline V gene has CDR1 SGHAT and CDR2 FQNNGV. The CDR3, as DNA: TGTGCCAGCAGCTTAGTGGGGGGGATTACCTACGAGCAGTACTTC. This translates into CASSLVGGITYEQYF.

Only a few counts were recorded for this clone. This chain links TRBV5-4 with TRBJ2-2, with D hard to call. The CDR3 loop spans 14 amino acids. V was cut by 5 bases and J by 6 bases, with 14 bases left in between. Germline values: CDR1 SGHNT, CDR2 YYREEE (reference sequence). The CDR3: CASRGTEASGELFF. CDR3 bases: TGTGCCAGCAGGGGTACGGAAGCTTCCGGGGAGCTGTTTTTT.

This clone was found many times. The chain joins TRBV10-1 to TRBJ1-1; no clear D. The CDR3 covers 13 residues. The germline V gene encodes CDR1 WNHNN and CDR2 SYGVQD (reference sequence). Trimming stripped 2 bases from V and 4 bases from J, with 8 bases between. CDR3 sequence (DNA): TGCGCCAGCAGTGAGCCCGGTACCACTGAAGCTTTCTTT. It encodes CASSEPGTTEAFF.

The chain employs TRBV9 and TRBJ1-6; no clear D. With 0 bases removed from V and 10 bases from J, the gap between germline ends came to 11 bases. The CDR3 extends over 14 amino acids. CDR1 and CDR2 from the germline V gene are SGDLS and YYNGEE. The CDR3 region is CASSVDRPGSPLHF. As DNA, the CDR3 is TGTGCCAGCAGCGTAGATAGACCGGGGTCACCCCTCCACTTT.

This chain links TRBV10-3 with TRBJ2-4, with TRBD1 as a possible D gene (8 bases). Germline-derived CDR1 and CDR2 are ENHRY and SYGVKD. The CDR3 loop spans 14 amino acids. V was shortened by 3 bases and J by 9 bases, with 15 bases between the two germline ends. This CDR3 reads CAISDRTGRGIQYF. Written as DNA, the CDR3 is TGTGCCATCAGTGACCGGACAGGGAGGGGCATTCAGTACTTC.

Remarks on this clone: Other DNA sequences within the sample encode an identical CDR3. CDR3 DNA: TGTGCCAGCAGTGAGTCCAACTATGGCTACACCTTC. Protein sequence: CASSESNYGYTF. The chain has TRBV2 and TRBJ1-2; D is ambiguous. V gave up 3 bases and J gave up 2 bases, with 4 bases separating them. The CDR3 loop spans 12 amino acids. The germline V gene has CDR1 SNHLY and CDR2 FYNNEI.

J is TRBJ1-2 and V is TRBV2; tentative D call: TRBD1 (5 bases). The germline V gene has CDR1 SNHLY and CDR2 FYNNEI. Trimming left V 2 bases short and J 3 bases short, with 7 bases between. The CDR3 length is 13 residues. CDR3 region: CASSEPGYYGYTF. The CDR3 DNA follows: TGTGCCAGCAGTGAACCAGGGTACTATGGCTACACCTTC.

The chain employs TRBV5-6 and TRBJ2-7, with D possibly matching TRBD1 (5 bases). The ends were cut back, 1 base at V and 3 bases at J, with 11 bases in the middle. In germline, CDR1 is SGHDT, CDR2 YYEEEE. CDR3 size: 14 residues. In DNA, the CDR3 is TGTGCCAGCAGCTTGAGGGGTCCCAACTACGAGCAGTACTTC. It codes for CASSLRGPNYEQYF.

The CDR3 DNA sequence: TGTGCCAGCAGCTCTGGAGCCTTGAACACTGAAGCTTTCTTT. Protein product: CASSSGALNTEAFF. V gene TRBV7-2 combines with J gene TRBJ1-1, with no clear D. Germline lookup yields CDR1 SGHTA and CDR2 FQGNSA. V was clipped by 4 bases and J by 0 bases, with 9 bases between them. There are 14 residues in the CDR3.

V and J are TRBV27 and TRBJ2-7, with a tentative D call TRBD2 (5 bases). The germline V gene encodes CDR1 MNHEY and CDR2 SMNVEV (reference sequence). Trimming pared 5 bases from V and 5 bases from J, leaving 16 bases between. This CDR3 comprises 14 residues. The CDR3 region has the DNA TGTGCCAGCAGTCCCGAGGGTCAATGGCACGAGCAGTACTTC. Protein sequence: CASSPEGQWHEQYF.

This chain uses TRBV12-3 or TRBV12-4 with TRBJ1-5, with D maybe TRBD1 (5 bases). The CDR3 loop spans 13 amino acids. The V gene lost 2 bases and the J gene lost 9 bases, with 11 bases spanning the gap. CDR3 protein: CASSLQGHGPQHF. The CDR3 nucleotides read TGTGCCAGCAGTTTACAGGGTCACGGGCCCCAGCATTTT.

V gene TRBV5-8 combines with J gene TRBJ2-5; D unresolved. V was cut by 2 bases and J by 4 bases, with 3 bases left in between. The CDR3 length is 11 residues. Germline CDR1 SGHTS, CDR2 YDEGEE. The chain's CDR3 is CASSFLETQYF. The CDR3 DNA follows: TGTGCCAGCAGCTTCTTAGAGACCCAGTACTTC.

Ten or more counts support this clone. The CDR3 sequence: CASSEGQTSGGELFF. CDR3 bases: TGTGCCAGCAGTGAAGGACAGACCTCCGGCGGGGAGCTGTTTTTT. This rearrangement joins TRBV2 to TRBJ2-2; tentatively, D is TRBD1 (5 bases). Deletions cut 1 base from V and 7 bases from J, with 13 bases between. CDR3 length equals 15 residues. Germline assignment: CDR1 SNHLY and CDR2 FYNNEI.

This clone showed up just a few times. The chain is built from TRBV5-4 and TRBJ2-5, with 7 bases identical to TRBD1. V shed 3 bases and J 1 base; nucleotides not matched to a gene: 3. Looked up from germline, CDR1 is SGHNT and CDR2 is YYREEE (reference sequence). The CDR3 loop spans 14 amino acids. The CDR3, as DNA: TGTGCCAGCAGCTCGGACAGGATCCAAGAGACCCAGTACTTC. Translation gives CASSSDRIQETQYF.

The chain uses TRBV10-3 and TRBJ2-3, with D tentatively TRBD1 (5 bases). The CDR3 runs 15 residues. V shed 3 bases and J shed 4 bases, with 14 bases lying between them. Germline CDR1 and CDR2: ENHRY and SYGVKD. The CDR3 DNA reads TGTGCCATCAGTGAACAGCAGGGTGTCGCAGATACGCAGTATTTT. It yields the protein CAISEQQGVADTQYF.

This chain links TRBV13 with TRBJ1-3, with TRBD1 matching over 8 bases. Trimming took 3 bases from V and 2 from J; bases not matched to a gene: 3. The germline V gene encodes CDR1 PRHDT and CDR2 FYEKMQ (reference sequence). The length of the CDR3 is 15 residues. CDR3 residues: CASSLDRETGNTIYF. CDR3 DNA: TGTGCCAGCAGCTTGGACAGGGAAACTGGAAACACCATATATTTT. Combining the CDR3 with reference TRBV13 and TRBJ1-3 gives the whole variable domain AAGVIQSPRHLIKEKRETATLKCYPIPRHDTVYWYQQGPGQDPQFLISFYEKMQSDKGSIPDRFSAQQFSDYHSELNMSSLELGDSALYFCASSLDRETGNTIYFGEGSWLTVV.

CDR3 in amino acids: CAWRTGKPNTEAFF. CDR3 sequence (DNA): TGTGCCTGGAGGACAGGCAAACCGAACACTGAAGCTTTCTTT. V is TRBV30 and J is TRBJ1-1; D perhaps matches TRBD1 (6 bases). This CDR3 spans 14 amino acids. V gave up 3 bases and J gave up 1 base, with 12 bases separating them. Germline CDR1 GTSNPN, CDR2 SVGIG (reference sequence).

The rearrangement links TRBV3-1 (or the pseudogene TRBV3-2) to TRBJ1-2; D might be TRBD1 (5 bases). This CDR3 comprises 12 residues. The V end was cut by 3 bases, the J end by 8 bases, with 10 bases between. The germline gives CDR1 LGHDT, CDR2 YNNKEL (reference sequence). This chain's CDR3 is CASSQSKGGYTF. CDR3 sequence (DNA): TGTGCCAGCAGCCAGTCCAAGGGGGGCTACACCTTC.

V gene TRBV9 combines with J gene TRBJ1-2; 8 positions agree with TRBD1. This CDR3 comprises 15 residues. Germline CDR1 reads SGDLS; CDR2 reads YYNGEE. V trimming: 1 base; J trimming: 4 bases; junction bases outside the gene matches: 6. The CDR3 sequence: CASSVRTGGAYGYTF. The CDR3 DNA follows: TGTGCCAGCAGCGTAAGAACAGGGGGGGCCTATGGCTACACCTTC.

The chain couples TRBV3-1 (or the pseudogene TRBV3-2) to TRBJ2-2; D remains ambiguous. Germline-derived CDR1 and CDR2 are LGHDT and YNNKEL (reference sequence). Trimming pared 2 bases from V and 9 bases from J, leaving 4 bases between. The CDR3 contains 11 residues. The CDR3 reads CASSQHWELFF. In nucleotides, the CDR3 is TGTGCCAGCAGCCAACATTGGGAGCTGTTTTTT.

This sequence joins TRBV10-3 and TRBJ1-1; 11 bases are shared with TRBD1. The V and J ends lost 4 bases and 4 bases, in that order; junction bases with no gene match: 5. The length of the CDR3 is 15 residues. Germline lookup yields CDR1 ENHRY and CDR2 SYGVKD. The CDR3 loop is CAISGDRGGSTEAFF. CDR3 coding DNA: TGTGCCATCAGTGGGGACAGGGGGGGGAGCACTGAAGCTTTCTTT.